This is a list of T cell receptor beta chains from one sample in a study of ipilimumab plus nivolumab after autologous stem cell transplantation. The method was immunoSEQ multiplex PCR; TCRdb's version includes in-frame clones alone and lacks a portion of them. The table lists 15,000 to 20,000 clones, 81% of them singletons, with approximately 7% in the top ten. Sequenced here: PBMCs, sampled in a trial of ipilimumab plus nivolumab as post-transplant consolidation. Receptor source: a male donor with diffuse large B-cell lymphoma. Both conserved end residues are part of each CDR3. D genes are given only for firm matches. Clone size is given for some rows only: seen once, a few or many times, or a class if the clone is expanded.

V gene	clone size	J gene	D gene	CDR3 DNA	CDR3 protein
TRBV19	-	TRBJ2-4	TRBD2	TGTGCCAGTAGTATGACTAGCGGGGGCTCCCTAGCCAAAAACATTCAGTACTTC	CASSMTSGGSLAKNIQYF
TRBV4-1	-	TRBJ2-3	-	TGCGCCAGCAGCCGAAAGTCAACAGGTTCAGATACGCAGTATTTT	CASSRKSTGSDTQYF
TRBV7-8	-	TRBJ2-3	-	TGTGCCAGCAGCCCCCCCGTGCGCACAGATACGCAGTATTTT	CASSPPVRTDTQYF
TRBV18	-	TRBJ2-2	TRBD2	TGTGCCAGCTCACCCACCGGGGGGACCGGGGAGCTGTTTTTT	CASSPTGGTGELFF
TRBV27	-	TRBJ1-2	-	TGTGCCACTCGTTGGGGCTATGGCTACACCTTC	CATRWGYGYTF
TRBV5-1	-	TRBJ1-5	-	TGCGCCAGCAGCTTTGCGGGGGCCCAGCCCCAGCATTTT	CASSFAGAQPQHF
TRBV5-6	-	TRBJ1-6	TRBD1	TGTGCCAGCAGCGGGGGGACAGGGGTGGTCTATAATTCACCCCTCCACTTT	CASSGGTGVVYNSPLHF
TRBV15	-	TRBJ2-7	TRBD1	TGTGCCACCAGCAGAGAGACAGGGGTAGGCGAGCAGTACTTC	CATSRETGVGEQYF
TRBV20-1	few	TRBJ1-1	-	TGCAGCGGCCGGGCGGGCACTGAAGCTTTCTTT	CSGRAGTEAFF
TRBV5-4	-	TRBJ1-2	TRBD1	TGTGCCAGCAGCTTTGGGACAGTAGGTGGCTACACCTTC	CASSFGTVGGYTF
TRBV23-1	-	TRBJ1-6	-	TGCGCCAGCAGTCCACTACAGGGAAGGTGGGCCTTGAATTCACCCCTCCACTTT	CASSPLQGRWALNSPLHF
TRBV4-3	-	TRBJ2-7	-	TGCGCCAGCAGCCAATTTGATGTAGGCTACGAGCAGTACTTC	CASSQFDVGYEQYF
TRBV6-5	-	TRBJ2-3	-	TGTGCCACCCCCCCAGGCCTCCTCACAGATACGCAGTATTTT	CATPPGLLTDTQYF
TRBV19	-	TRBJ1-1	-	TGTGCCAGTAGTAGCCCAAGAGGGGGAACCCCGCCTGAAGCTTTCTTT	CASSSPRGGTPPEAFF
TRBV5-1	-	TRBJ1-3	-	TGCGCCAGCAGTCCCTCTGGAAACACCATATATTTT	CASSPSGNTIYF
TRBV9	few	TRBJ1-6	TRBD1	TGTGCCAGCAGCGCTCACGTCCGACAGGGGATGGGCTCACCCCTCCACTTT	CASSAHVRQGMGSPLHF
TRBV7-6	-	TRBJ2-3	-	TGTGCCAGCAGCAACATCACCTACTACACAGATACGCAGTATTTT	CASSNITYYTDTQYF
TRBV7-2	-	TRBJ1-5	-	TGTGCCAGCAGCCCCCCTGATGTTCAGCCCCAGCATTTT	CASSPPDVQPQHF
TRBV5-4	-	TRBJ2-1	-	TGTGCCAGCAGTGGCCCGCGGGGCTACAATGAGCAGTTCTTC	CASSGPRGYNEQFF
TRBV27	-	TRBJ1-5	TRBD1	TGTGCCAGCAGTCTCACAGGGGGCCGTCAGCCCCAGCATTTT	CASSLTGGRQPQHF
TRBV19	-	TRBJ1-5	TRBD1	TGTGCCAGTAGTATCCGGCTGAATACAGGGGGCAATCAGCCCCAGCATTTT	CASSIRLNTGGNQPQHF
TRBV11-2	-	TRBJ1-2	-	TGTGCCAGCAGCTTTCGGTCCTATGGCTACACCTTC	CASSFRSYGYTF
TRBV9	-	TRBJ2-1	TRBD2	TGTGCCAGCAGCGTAGTGGGGCGGGGGGGCTACGGTGAGCAGTTCTTC	CASSVVGRGGYGEQFF
TRBV6-5	-	TRBJ2-2	TRBD1	TGTGCCAGCAGCCCAGGGGGTTCGAACACCGGGGAGCTGTTTTTT	CASSPGGSNTGELFF
TRBV2	few	TRBJ2-7	-	TGTGCCAGCAGGGCGGTGGGGTCCTACGAGCAGTACTTC	CASRAVGSYEQYF
TRBV10-2	-	TRBJ2-3	-	TGCGCCAGCAGTGACGGAGGGACAAGCACAGATACGCAGTATTTT	CASSDGGTSTDTQYF
TRBV11-2	few	TRBJ2-1	-	TGTGCCAGCAGCTCTACGATTGAGCAGTTCTTC	CASSSTIEQFF
TRBV5-1	-	TRBJ2-6	-	TGCGCCAGCAGCTTATCAGGCTCTGGGGCCAACGTCCTGACTTTC	CASSLSGSGANVLTF
TRBV6-6	once	TRBJ2-7	TRBD2	TGTGCCAGCAGAAGGACTAGCGGGGCCTCCTACGAGCAGTACTTC	CASRRTSGASYEQYF
TRBV5-1	-	TRBJ2-7	-	TGCGCCAGCAGCTTACAGGGAGACGAGCAGTACTTC	CASSLQGDEQYF
TRBV9	-	TRBJ2-5	-	TGTGCCAGCAGCGACCAAGAGACCCAGTACTTC	CASSDQETQYF
TRBV4-1	-	TRBJ1-2	-	TGCGCCAGCAGCCAAGGGCCTTTGGCCTTACTCTTC	CASSQGPLALLF
TRBV5-5	-	TRBJ1-3	TRBD1	TGTGCCAGCAGTTATGGACAGGGAATCTCTGGAAACACCATATATTTT	CASSYGQGISGNTIYF
TRBV19	-	TRBJ2-1	TRBD2	TGTGCCAGTAGGCCTAGCGGGGGCTCCTACAATGAGCAGTTCTTC	CASRPSGGSYNEQFF